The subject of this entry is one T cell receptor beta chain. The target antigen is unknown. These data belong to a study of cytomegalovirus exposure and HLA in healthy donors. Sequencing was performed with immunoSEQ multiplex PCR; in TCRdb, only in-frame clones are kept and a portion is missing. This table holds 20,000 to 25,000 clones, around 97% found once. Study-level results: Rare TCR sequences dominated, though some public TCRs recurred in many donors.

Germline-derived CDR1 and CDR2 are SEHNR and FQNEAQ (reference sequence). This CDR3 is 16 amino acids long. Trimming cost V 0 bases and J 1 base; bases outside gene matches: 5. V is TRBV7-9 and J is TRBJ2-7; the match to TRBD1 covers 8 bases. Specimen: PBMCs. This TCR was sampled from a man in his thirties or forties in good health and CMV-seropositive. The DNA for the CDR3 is TGTGCCAGCAGCTTAGCGTTGACAGGGGAATCCTACGAGCAGTACTTC. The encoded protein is CASSLALTGESYEQYF. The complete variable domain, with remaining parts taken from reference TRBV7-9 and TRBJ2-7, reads DTGVSQNPRHKITKRGQNVTFRCDPISEHNRLYWYRQTLGQGPEFLTYFQNEAQLEKSRLLSDRFSAERPKGSFSTLEIQRTEQGDSAMYLCASSLALTGESYEQYFGPGTRLTVT.